A selection of T cell receptor beta chains follows, all from one sample in a study of cytomegalovirus exposure and HLA in healthy donors. Here immunoSEQ multiplex PCR was the method, and the copy in TCRdb shows in-frame clones only, minus some. The sample lists 99,000 or so clones; roughly 13% were seen once. The specimen sequenced was PBMCs. The receptors originated from a man between 40 and 49 years old in good health and CMV-seropositive. Both conserved end residues are part of each CDR3. A D gene is named only where the DNA matches it firmly.

TRBV5-1,TRBJ2-2,TRBD2,CASSLVGSGGAGELFF
TRBV7-2,TRBJ2-5,NA,CASSTSGGHPETQYF
TRBV7-6,TRBJ2-1,TRBD2,CASSLWTSGSYNEQFF
TRBV5-1,TRBJ1-4,NA,CASSLNPVGGINEKLFF
TRBV15,TRBJ2-7,TRBD2,CATSRQREYEQYF
TRBV10-3,TRBJ1-5,TRBD1,CAISSGTGGRQPQHF
TRBV5-6,TRBJ2-7,TRBD2,CASSWGGSNYEQYF
TRBV4-1,TRBJ1-4,TRBD1,CASSQTRGAELFF
TRBV12-2,TRBJ1-5,NA,CASRLAHRGWGNQPQHF
TRBV5-1,TRBJ1-1,NA,CASRHNSGGTEAFF
TRBV9,TRBJ2-1,NA,CASSVARGKHQRLNEQFF
TRBV14,TRBJ1-2,TRBD1,CASSQGGQGAGYTF
TRBV19,TRBJ2-1,TRBD2,CASTPQGGNNEQFF
TRBV27,TRBJ2-1,TRBD1,CASTAGQGPPFPYYNEQFF
TRBV7-9,TRBJ2-5,TRBD1,CASSPRTGALETQYF
TRBV7-8,TRBJ2-7,TRBD1,CASSPGGAFYEQYF
TRBV5-4,TRBJ2-2,TRBD2,CASSSLAGAAGELFF
TRBV19,TRBJ1-1,TRBD1,CASSITSRDRAGSEAFF
TRBV28,TRBJ1-5,NA,CASTSGQRFSQPQHF
TRBV10-3,TRBJ1-2,NA,CAITGSGGNIDGYTF
TRBV5-1,TRBJ2-7,NA,CASSSTPGEQQYF
TRBV27,TRBJ2-1,TRBD2,CASKLAGGPYNEQFF
TRBV6-6,TRBJ2-7,NA,CASSRDYPYEQYF
TRBV2,TRBJ1-2,NA,CASSEGVGGYGYTF
TRBV7-2,TRBJ2-5,TRBD1,CASSRDSQETQYF
TRBV7-2,TRBJ2-7,NA,CASSFSASSYEQYF
TRBV6-6,TRBJ2-7,TRBD2,CASSYGTSGSTERYF
TRBV7-9,TRBJ2-1,NA,CAGEDLDEQFF
TRBV30,TRBJ2-1,TRBD2,CAWRDRRTSGIREQFF
TRBV29-1,NA,TRBD1,CSMRDRDTYEQYF
TRBV14,TRBJ1-4,NA,CASSRGGWGEKLFF
TRBV11-3,TRBJ1-2,TRBD1,CASSTGTGGGYTF
TRBV5-1,TRBJ2-5,TRBD2,CASSSGTSQETQYF
TRBV18,TRBJ2-1,TRBD2,CASSPRTSGSIEQFF
TRBV5-1,TRBJ2-5,NA,CASSSELGGGGETQYF
TRBV18,TRBJ1-2,TRBD1,CASSLRTGTNYGYTF
TRBV28,TRBJ1-2,NA,CASSDPGLYTF
TRBV6-5,TRBJ2-7,TRBD1,CASSTTGGFNYEQYF
TRBV4-1,TRBJ1-5,NA,CASSQEQNNQPQHF
TRBV10-3,TRBJ2-1,NA,CAISQGMVAVYNEQFF
TRBV28,TRBJ1-1,TRBD1,CAGGTAAEAFF
TRBV4-2,TRBJ2-1,TRBD2,CASSPGLAGNEQFF
TRBV5-1,TRBJ2-5,NA,CASSPTGFLASQETQYF
TRBV7-2,TRBJ1-2,TRBD1,CASSFGQGLKTF
TRBV19,TRBJ1-2,TRBD1,CASSRMTGVATF
TRBV10-3,TRBJ1-5,TRBD1,CAISAGQGANQPQHF
TRBV19,TRBJ1-3,NA,CASSIDPPGLIGSNTIYF
TRBV6-1,TRBJ2-7,TRBD2,CASSGRTSREQYF
TRBV6-5,TRBJ1-1,TRBD1,CASTLGQGTEAFF
TRBV4-2,TRBJ1-2,NA,CASSQEKLPEYGYTF
TRBV7-9,TRBJ1-5,TRBD1,CASSLGDSRPQHF
TRBV10-2,TRBJ2-1,TRBD1,CATTWRGTGGYEQFF
TRBV6-5,TRBJ1-1,NA,CASSYGFGKARAFF